The 11 T cell receptor beta chains reported below all come from one sample, sequenced in a study of PD-1 blockade in classical Hodgkin lymphoma. The data were produced by immunoSEQ multiplex PCR, yet TCRdb's version contains in-frame clones alone and is incomplete. The sample lists under 20,000 clones; approximately 82% were seen once. This sample's time point: newly diagnosed, previously untreated cHL patient sample. The authors purified CD4+ T cells from thawed PBMCs by magnetic negative selection. Sequenced material: CD4+ T cells from blood. The receptor set was obtained from a human donor with classical Hodgkin lymphoma.

The chain uses TRBV5-4 and TRBJ1-4; 7 nucleotides match TRBD1. The CDR3 has 15 residues. Germline V lookup: CDR1 SGHNT, CDR2 YYREEE (reference sequence). V lost 4 bases, J lost 4 bases, and 7 bases stayed unmatched. CDR3 sequence reads: CASSLGTELNEKLFF. In DNA form, the CDR3 reads TGTGCCAGCAGCCTGGGGACAGAACTTAATGAAAAACTGTTTTTT.

This chain uses TRBV28 with TRBJ1-5; no firm D call. The CDR3 extends over 14 amino acids. V dropped 3 bases and J dropped 6 bases, with 12 bases sitting between them. Germline V gives CDR1 MDHEN, CDR2 SYDVKM. This CDR3 reads CASSLALPGQPQHF. CDR3 DNA sequence: TGTGCCAGCAGTTTGGCCCTACCCGGTCAGCCCCAGCATTTT.

The chain carries TRBV5-1 and TRBJ2-7; TRBD2 aligns across 12 bases. CDR3 length: 18 residues. CDR1 and CDR2 from the germline V gene are SGHRS and YFSETQ. The trim removed 4 bases at V and 2 bases at J, leaving 13 bases unmatched. The CDR3 loop is CASSLDGTSGRGTYEQYF. The DNA of the CDR3 is TGCGCCAGCAGCCTGGATGGGACTAGCGGGCGGGGAACCTACGAGCAGTACTTC.

The CDR3 DNA sequence: TGTGCCAGCAGGCTTACCCTGGGAAGCACAGATACGCAGTATTTT. Translating gives CASRLTLGSTDTQYF. This sequence joins TRBV7-2 and TRBJ2-3, with D uncertain. This CDR3 comprises 15 residues. The V gene's germline CDR1 is SGHTA and CDR2 FQGNSA. The V gene lost 6 bases and the J gene lost 0 bases, with 13 bases spanning the gap.

The chain uses TRBV7-2 and TRBJ1-5, with a possible D match to TRBD1 (6 bases). The germline V gene encodes CDR1 SGHTA and CDR2 FQGNSA. Trimming removed 4 bases from V and 5 bases from J, with 15 bases in between. The CDR3 totals 15 residues. The DNA for the CDR3 is TGTGCCAGCAGCTCCCGCGGGGGGGCTTATCAGCCCCAGCATTTT. Translated: CASSSRGGAYQPQHF.

The chain combines TRBV5-1 with TRBJ2-1; TRBD2 matches 14 bases. The CDR3 sequence is 20 residues long. After removal of 0 bases from V and 6 bases from J, the junction contained 14 bases not matched to a gene. Germline values: CDR1 SGHRS, CDR2 YFSETQ. The CDR3 loop reads CASSLGPGLAGVIKVNEQFF. The CDR3 coding sequence is TGCGCCAGCAGCTTGGGGCCGGGACTAGCGGGAGTTATTAAAGTCAATGAGCAGTTCTTC.

V is TRBV5-4 and J is TRBJ1-3, with D possibly being TRBD1 (5 bases). With 6 bases removed from V and 4 bases from J, the gap between germline ends came to 14 bases. The CDR3 loop spans 14 amino acids. Germline CDR1 reads SGHNT; CDR2 reads YYREEE (reference sequence). This CDR3 is CASTNGASGNTIYF. CDR3 in DNA: TGTGCCAGCACCAACGGGGCCAGCGGAAACACCATATATTTT.

This clone was seen just once. The chain couples TRBV2 to TRBJ1-4; D gene ambiguous. This CDR3 contains 16 residues. Trimming left V 1 base short and J 3 bases short, with 12 bases between. The germline V gene encodes CDR1 SNHLY and CDR2 FYNNEI. The CDR3 loop is CASSEGILGSNEKLFF. In nucleotides, the CDR3 is TGTGCCAGCAGTGAAGGAATACTGGGGTCTAATGAAAAACTGTTTTTT.

The genes are TRBV19 and TRBJ1-2; TRBD1 might be the D (5 bases). V was shortened by 7 bases and J by 4 bases, with 16 bases between the two germline ends. CDR3 length equals 14 residues. CDR1 is LNHDA and CDR2 is SQIVND in the germline V gene (reference sequence). CDR3 protein: CASTPGGEAYGYTF. The DNA of the CDR3 is TGTGCCAGTACCCCGGGGGGAGAGGCCTATGGCTACACCTTC.

This sequence joins TRBV15 and TRBJ1-2; 9 bases are shared with TRBD1. The CDR3 totals 16 residues. Losses at the gene ends were 4 bases for V and 4 bases for J; bases not matched to a gene: 10. Germline V lookup: CDR1 LNHNV, CDR2 YYDKDF (reference sequence). CDR3 in amino acids: CATSKPGQGKAYGYTF. As DNA, the CDR3 is TGTGCCACCAGCAAACCGGGACAGGGAAAAGCCTATGGCTACACCTTC.

This clone has just a few counts. The chain carries TRBV28 and TRBJ2-7; either TRBD1 or TRBD2 may supply D (5 bases each). V was trimmed by 3 bases and J by 3 bases, leaving 12 bases between them. Per the germline V gene, CDR1 is MDHEN and CDR2 is SYDVKM. The CDR3 loop spans 14 amino acids. For the CDR3, the DNA is TGTGCCAGCAGTTTCTGGGACCCTGTCTACGAGCAGTACTTC. This codes for CASSFWDPVYEQYF.